Shown below are 22 T cell receptor beta chains from a single sample sequenced in a study of cytomegalovirus exposure and HLA in healthy donors. PCR amplification relied on 60 Vbeta primers (plus 13 Jbeta primers). Assay: immunoSEQ multiplex PCR; the TCRdb copy retains only in-frame clones and omits some. The profile covers about 170,000 clones, with more than 65% appearing a single time and approximately 1.6% taken by the ten largest. Material for sequencing was PBMCs. The receptors were gathered from a male donor in good health and CMV-seronegative.

The chain links TRBV27 to TRBJ1-1, with D hard to call. The CDR3 has 13 amino acids. From germline, CDR1 is MNHEY and CDR2 SMNVEV (reference sequence). The V gene lost 6 bases and the J gene lost 3 bases, with 11 bases spanning the gap. In DNA form, the CDR3 reads TGTGCCAGCAGCTCGGGGTGGGACACTGAAGCTTTCTTT. Translated, it gives CASSSGWDTEAFF.

This clone was picked up a small number of times. This rearrangement joins TRBV11-3 to TRBJ2-2, with TRBD1 matching 7 bases. The germline V gene encodes CDR1 SGHNT and CDR2 YENEEA. V was clipped by 0 bases and J by 2 bases; unmatched bases: 9. This CDR3 contains 18 residues. CDR3 residues: CASSLDLRTGDNTGELFF. The CDR3 nucleotides are TGTGCCAGCAGCTTAGATCTGAGGACAGGAGACAACACCGGGGAGCTGTTTTTT.

The chain is built from TRBV19 and TRBJ2-5; maybe TRBD2 (5 bases). With the DNA end fitting TRBJ2-7 better, the J assignment may be wrong. The CDR3 sequence is 14 residues long. Germline assignment: CDR1 LNHDA and CDR2 SQIVND (reference sequence). CDR3 loop: CASSMGMGAYEQYF. CDR3 in DNA: TGTGCCAGTAGTATGGGTATGGGAGCCTACGAGCAGTACTTC.

The chain carries TRBV9 and TRBJ1-3; D is unclear. The CDR3 has 17 residues. Between the trimmed V and J ends, which lost 0 bases and 4 bases, there was a span of 17 bases. In germline, CDR1 is SGDLS, CDR2 YYNGEE. The CDR3 loop is CASSVAAGPVTGNTIYF. The CDR3, as DNA: TGTGCCAGCAGCGTAGCCGCGGGCCCAGTAACGGGAAACACCATATATTTT.

This chain connects TRBV6-5 to TRBJ2-3; 7 bases align to TRBD2. Germline assignment: CDR1 MNHEY and CDR2 SVGAGI. Trimming cost V 0 bases and J 4 bases; bases outside gene matches: 7. CDR3 length equals 16 residues. The CDR3 spells CASSYSRLARADTQYF. The DNA of the CDR3 is TGTGCCAGCAGTTACTCTAGACTAGCCCGGGCAGATACGCAGTATTTT.

The gene calls are TRBV2 and TRBJ1-6; no definite D call. This CDR3 spans 13 amino acids. The V gene's germline CDR1 is SNHLY and CDR2 FYNNEI. Between the trimmed V and J ends, which lost 11 bases and 11 bases, there was a span of 19 bases. CDR3 nucleotide sequence: TGTGCCGGAGCCCGGGCCGGAGGTACACCCCTCCACTTT. This codes for CAGARAGGTPLHF.

The V and J genes are TRBV5-6 and TRBJ1-6, with 7 positions matching TRBD1. The J segment lost 7 bases and the V segment lost 3 bases, leaving 4 bases of the junction unmatched. This CDR3 comprises 14 residues. Germline V gene sequence: CDR1 SGHDT, CDR2 YYEEEE. In nucleotides, the CDR3 is TGTGCCAGCAGCTGGGGACAGATCAATTCACCCCTCCACTTT. Translation: CASSWGQINSPLHF.

The chain recombines TRBV2 with TRBJ1-4; D not resolved. Germline V gene sequence: CDR1 SNHLY, CDR2 FYNNEI. The CDR3 totals 15 residues. V was trimmed by 5 bases and J by 5 bases, leaving 15 bases between them. The CDR3 DNA sequence: TGTGCCAGCAGTCCTCGGACGGGGAAGAATGAAAAACTGTTTTTT. This translates into CASSPRTGKNEKLFF.

The J gene is TRBJ1-2, the V gene TRBV7-6, with a weak D call TRBD1 (5 bases). V was shortened by 1 base and J by 7 bases, with 13 bases between the two germline ends. The CDR3 length is 14 residues. Germline V lookup: CDR1 SGHVS, CDR2 FNYEAQ. The CDR3, as DNA: TGTGCCAGCAGCTTAGGGAGGCCGGGGGGTGGCTACACCTTC. Translating gives CASSLGRPGGGYTF. The entire variable domain, with the rest obtained from reference TRBV7-6 and TRBJ1-2, is as follows: GAGVSQSPRYKVTKRGQDVALRCDPISGHVSLYWYRQALGQGPEFLTYFNYEAQQDKSGLPNDRFSAERPEGSISTLTIQRTEQRDSAMYRCASSLGRPGGGYTFGSGTRLTVV.

The chain couples TRBV7-2 to TRBJ2-3; D ambiguous. The CDR3 is 14 amino acids. Germline V gene data show CDR1 as SGHTA and CDR2 as FQGNSA. Trimming removed 3 bases from V and 1 base from J, with 8 bases in between. DNA for the CDR3: TGTGCCAGCAGCTTTGTCCGGGGCACAGATACGCAGTATTTT. Encoded protein: CASSFVRGTDTQYF.

The chain couples TRBV6-5 to TRBJ2-7; D is possibly TRBD2 (5 bases). The germline V gene has CDR1 MNHEY and CDR2 SVGAGI. The CDR3 is 15 amino acids. V lost 3 bases and J lost 2, with 14 bases in between. The CDR3 reads CASSYGLAQPYEQYF. Written as DNA, the CDR3 is TGTGCCAGCAGTTATGGGCTAGCCCAGCCCTACGAGCAGTACTTC.

This clone was observed a handful of times. The chain uses TRBV25-1 and TRBJ2-7; no reliable D call. In germline, CDR1 is MGHDK, CDR2 SYGVNS. The germline V and J ends were trimmed by 6 bases and 5 bases, with 11 bases remaining between them. The CDR3 consists of 12 residues. CDR3 protein: CASSHFMDEQYF. CDR3 DNA: TGTGCCAGCAGCCACTTTATGGACGAGCAGTACTTC.

The chain has TRBV11-3 and TRBJ2-1; D is undetermined. V lost 0 bases, J lost 7 bases, and 4 bases lay in between. Germline lookup yields CDR1 SGHNT and CDR2 YENEEA. This CDR3 contains 12 residues. CDR3 DNA sequence: TGTGCCAGCAGCTTAGACGGTAATGAGCAGTTCTTC. Translating it yields CASSLDGNEQFF.

The chain employs TRBV5-1 and TRBJ2-7, with 8 bases fitting TRBD1. CDR1 and CDR2 (germline): SGHRS, YFSETQ. V was clipped by 0 bases and J by 2 bases; unmatched bases: 4. This CDR3 has 15 amino acids. DNA of the CDR3: TGCGCCAGCAGCTTGGTCGGGACAGGCGCCTACGAGCAGTACTTC. Its translation: CASSLVGTGAYEQYF.

V gene TRBV5-4 combines with J gene TRBJ1-1, with 7 positions matching TRBD1. After removal of 4 bases from V and 2 bases from J, the junction contained 8 bases not matched to a gene. The CDR3 runs to 15 residues. Germline V gives CDR1 SGHNT, CDR2 YYREEE (reference sequence). DNA of the CDR3: TGTGCCAGCAGCGGAGCTACAGGGGTAAACACTGAAGCTTTCTTT. It codes for CASSGATGVNTEAFF.

The rearrangement uses TRBV30 and TRBJ2-1, with D tentatively TRBD2 (7 bases). V gave up 8 bases and J gave up 0 bases, with 11 bases separating them. This CDR3 has 13 residues. The germline V gene has CDR1 GTSNPN and CDR2 SVGIG (reference sequence). CDR3 nucleotides: TGTGCCGGGGGGGGCAGCTCCTACAATGAGCAGTTCTTC. As protein: CAGGGSSYNEQFF.

The J gene is TRBJ2-1, the V gene TRBV5-1; 10 nucleotides align to TRBD1. The J segment lost 1 base and the V segment lost 0 bases, leaving 1 base of the junction unmatched. Germline CDR1 is SGHRS and CDR2 is YFSETQ. CDR3 length: 16 amino acids. The CDR3 loop reads CASSLGQGASYNEQFF. The CDR3 DNA reads as TGCGCCAGCAGCTTGGGACAGGGGGCATCCTACAATGAGCAGTTCTTC.

This clone was observed a handful of times. V is TRBV6-4 and J is TRBJ1-2; 10 positions agree with TRBD1. V dropped 6 bases and J dropped 2; count of bases not matched to a gene: 3. This CDR3 region has 14 residues. CDR1 MRHNA and CDR2 SNTAGT come from the germline V gene. CDR3 in amino acids: CASSEGQGNYGYTF. The CDR3 DNA follows: TGTGCCAGCAGCGAGGGACAGGGGAACTATGGCTACACCTTC.

The rearrangement joins TRBV5-4 to TRBJ1-2; no definite D call. Germline CDR1 and CDR2: SGHNT and YYREEE (reference sequence). This CDR3 spans 16 amino acids. Trimming took 1 base from V and 7 from J, leaving 20 bases between them. The CDR3 DNA follows: TGTGCCAGCAGCTTGAGCGTCACCCACCGAGGGAGTGGCTACACCTTC. It translates to CASSLSVTHRGSGYTF.

The V call is TRBV5-4, the J call TRBJ2-7; TRBD2 matches 7 bases. The germline gives CDR1 SGHNT, CDR2 YYREEE (reference sequence). The CDR3 length is 15 residues. V lost 2 bases, J lost 0 bases, and 5 bases stayed unmatched. The CDR3 protein is CASSFGGLPSYEQYF. The CDR3 bases are TGTGCCAGCAGCTTTGGGGGACTACCCTCCTACGAGCAGTACTTC. Based on the CDR3 plus reference TRBV5-4 and TRBJ2-7, the full variable domain is ETGVTQSPTHLIKTRGQQVTLRCSSQSGHNTVSWYQQALGQGPQFIFQYYREEENGRGNFPPRFSGLQFPNYSSELNVNALELDDSALYLCASSFGGLPSYEQYFGPGTRLTVT.

The chain links TRBV6-6 to TRBJ1-4; D is unresolved. The CDR3 consists of 14 residues. The germline V gene has CDR1 MNHNY and CDR2 SVGAGI (reference sequence). V was cut by 7 bases and J by 2 bases, with 11 bases left in between. The chain's CDR3 is CASTPGSTNEKLFF. CDR3 nucleotides: TGTGCCAGCACCCCAGGTTCCACTAATGAAAAACTGTTTTTT.

This clone was detected a few times. This chain joins TRBV18 and TRBJ2-7; the match to TRBD2 covers 8 bases. Germline V gene sequence: CDR1 KGHSH, CDR2 LQKENI. The CDR3 has 13 residues. V lost 9 bases to trimming and J lost 7 bases; unmatched junction nucleotides: 11. CDR3 sequence reads: CASSQGPGGEQYF. The CDR3 region has the DNA TGTGCCAGTTCCCAAGGTCCGGGAGGGGAGCAGTACTTC.